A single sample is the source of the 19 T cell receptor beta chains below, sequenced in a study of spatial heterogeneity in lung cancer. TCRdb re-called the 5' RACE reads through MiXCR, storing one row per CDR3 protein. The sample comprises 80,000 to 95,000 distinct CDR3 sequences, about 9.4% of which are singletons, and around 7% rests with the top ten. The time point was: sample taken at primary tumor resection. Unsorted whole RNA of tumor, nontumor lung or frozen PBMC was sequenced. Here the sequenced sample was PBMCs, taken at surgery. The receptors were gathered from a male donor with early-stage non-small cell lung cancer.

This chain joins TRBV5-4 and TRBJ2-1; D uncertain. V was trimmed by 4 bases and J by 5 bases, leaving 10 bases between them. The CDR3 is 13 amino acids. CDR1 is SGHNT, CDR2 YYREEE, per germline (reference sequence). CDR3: CASSPVGHNEQFF. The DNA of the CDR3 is TGTGCCAGCAGCCCAGTCGGACACAATGAGCAGTTCTTC.

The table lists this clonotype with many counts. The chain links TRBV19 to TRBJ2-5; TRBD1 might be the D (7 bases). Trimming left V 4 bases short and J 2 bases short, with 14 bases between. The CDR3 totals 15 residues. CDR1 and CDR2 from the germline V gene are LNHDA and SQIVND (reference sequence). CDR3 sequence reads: CASSTTAGQQETQYF. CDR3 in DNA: TGTGCCAGTAGTACAACCGCGGGACAGCAAGAGACCCAGTACTTC. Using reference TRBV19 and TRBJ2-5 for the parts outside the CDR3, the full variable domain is DGGITQSPKYLFRKEGQNVTLSCEQNLNHDAMYWYRQDPGQGLRLIYYSQIVNDFQKGDIAEGYSVSREKKESFPLTVTSAQKNPTAFYLCASSTTAGQQETQYFGPGTRLLVL.

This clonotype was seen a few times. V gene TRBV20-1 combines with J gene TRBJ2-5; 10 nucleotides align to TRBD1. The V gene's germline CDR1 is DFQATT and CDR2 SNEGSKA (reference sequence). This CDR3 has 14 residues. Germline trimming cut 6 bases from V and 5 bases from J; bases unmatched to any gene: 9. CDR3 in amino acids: CSAIRDRGRETQYF. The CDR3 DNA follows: TGCAGTGCCATCCGGGACAGGGGACGGGAGACCCAGTACTTC.

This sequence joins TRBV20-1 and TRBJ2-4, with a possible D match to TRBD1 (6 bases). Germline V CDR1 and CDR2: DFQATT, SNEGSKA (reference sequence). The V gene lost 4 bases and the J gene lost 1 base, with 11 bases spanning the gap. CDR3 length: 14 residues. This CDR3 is CSATRGEAKNIQYF. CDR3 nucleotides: TGCAGTGCTACCAGGGGTGAGGCCAAAAACATTCAGTACTTC.

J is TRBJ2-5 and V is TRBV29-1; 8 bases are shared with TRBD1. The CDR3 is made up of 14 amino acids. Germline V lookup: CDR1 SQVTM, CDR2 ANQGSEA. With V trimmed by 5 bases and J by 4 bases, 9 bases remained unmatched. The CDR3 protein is CSVSLRGRGETQYF. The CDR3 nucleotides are TGCAGCGTTTCCCTCAGGGGGCGCGGAGAGACCCAGTACTTC. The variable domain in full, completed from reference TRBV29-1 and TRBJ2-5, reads SAVISQKPSRDICQRGTSLTIQCQVDSQVTMMFWYRQQPGQSLTLIATANQGSEATYESGFVIDKFPISRPNLTFSTLTVSNMSPEDSSIYLCSVSLRGRGETQYFGPGTRLLVL.

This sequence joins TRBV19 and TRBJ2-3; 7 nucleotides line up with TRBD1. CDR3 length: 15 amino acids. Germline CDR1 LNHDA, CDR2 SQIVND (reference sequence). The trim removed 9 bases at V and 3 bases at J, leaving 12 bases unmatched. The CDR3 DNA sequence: TGTGCCAGCGGAATCACAGGGGCTTGGACAGATACGCAGTATTTT. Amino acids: CASGITGAWTDTQYF.

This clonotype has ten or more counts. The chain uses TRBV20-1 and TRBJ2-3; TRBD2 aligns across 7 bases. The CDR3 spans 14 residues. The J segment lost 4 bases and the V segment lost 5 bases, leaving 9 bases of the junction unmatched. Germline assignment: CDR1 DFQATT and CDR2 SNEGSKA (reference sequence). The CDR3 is CSAGPRDYPDTQYF. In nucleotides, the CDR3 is TGCAGTGCTGGCCCCCGGGACTATCCAGATACGCAGTATTTT.

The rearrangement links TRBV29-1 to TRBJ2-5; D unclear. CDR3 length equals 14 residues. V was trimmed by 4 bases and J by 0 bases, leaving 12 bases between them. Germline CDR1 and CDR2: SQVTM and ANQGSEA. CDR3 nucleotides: TGCAGCGTTGTAGGGCCGGTAAACCAAGAGACCCAGTACTTC. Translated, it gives CSVVGPVNQETQYF.

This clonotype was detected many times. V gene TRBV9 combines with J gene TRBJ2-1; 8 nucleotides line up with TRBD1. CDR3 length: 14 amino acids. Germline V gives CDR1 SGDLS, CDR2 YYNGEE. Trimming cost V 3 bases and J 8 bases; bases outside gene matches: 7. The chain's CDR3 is CASSDSTGADEQFF. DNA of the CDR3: TGTGCCAGCAGCGATTCGACAGGGGCGGATGAGCAGTTCTTC. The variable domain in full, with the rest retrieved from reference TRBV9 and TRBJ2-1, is DSGVTQTPKHLITATGQRVTLRCSPRSGDLSVYWYQQSLDQGLQFLIQYYNGEERAKGNILERFSAQQFPDLHSELNLSSLELGDSALYFCASSDSTGADEQFFGPGTRLTVL.

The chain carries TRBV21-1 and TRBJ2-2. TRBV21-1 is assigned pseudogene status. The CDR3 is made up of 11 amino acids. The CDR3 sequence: CASSRAGELFF. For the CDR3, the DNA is TGTGCCAGCAGCAGGGCCGGGGAGCTGTTTTTT.

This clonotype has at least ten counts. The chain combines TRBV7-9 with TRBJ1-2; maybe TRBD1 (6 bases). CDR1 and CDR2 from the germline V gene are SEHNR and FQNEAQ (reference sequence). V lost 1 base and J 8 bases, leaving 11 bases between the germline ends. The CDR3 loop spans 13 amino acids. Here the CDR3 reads CASSLGTAGGYTF. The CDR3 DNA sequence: TGTGCCAGCAGCTTAGGGACAGCTGGAGGCTACACCTTC.

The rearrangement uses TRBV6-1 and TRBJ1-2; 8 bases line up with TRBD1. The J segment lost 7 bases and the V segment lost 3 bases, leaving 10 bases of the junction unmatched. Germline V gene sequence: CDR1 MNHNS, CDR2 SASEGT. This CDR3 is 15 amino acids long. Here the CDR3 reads CASSDHRQGIFGYTF. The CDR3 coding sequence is TGTGCCAGCAGTGATCACAGACAGGGGATTTTTGGCTACACCTTC.

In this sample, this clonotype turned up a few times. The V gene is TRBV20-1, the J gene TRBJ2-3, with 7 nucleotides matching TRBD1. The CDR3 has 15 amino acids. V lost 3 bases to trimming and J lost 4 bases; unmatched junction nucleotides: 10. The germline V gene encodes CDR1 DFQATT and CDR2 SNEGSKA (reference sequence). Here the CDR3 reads CSASPPYRGADTQYF. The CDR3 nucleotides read TGCAGTGCTAGCCCTCCGTACAGGGGAGCAGATACGCAGTATTTT.

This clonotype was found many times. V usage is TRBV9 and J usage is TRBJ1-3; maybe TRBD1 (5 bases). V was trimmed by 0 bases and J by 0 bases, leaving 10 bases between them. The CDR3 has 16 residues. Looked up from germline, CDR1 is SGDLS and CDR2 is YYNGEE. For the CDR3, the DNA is TGTGCCAGCAGCGTAGCGGGGGGATCCTCTGGAAACACCATATATTTT. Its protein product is CASSVAGGSSGNTIYF.

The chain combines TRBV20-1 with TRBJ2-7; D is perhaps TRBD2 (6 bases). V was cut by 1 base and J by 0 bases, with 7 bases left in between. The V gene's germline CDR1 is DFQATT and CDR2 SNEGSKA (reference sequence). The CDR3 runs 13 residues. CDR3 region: CSARVAVSYEQYF. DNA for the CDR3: TGCAGTGCTAGAGTAGCGGTCTCCTACGAGCAGTACTTC.

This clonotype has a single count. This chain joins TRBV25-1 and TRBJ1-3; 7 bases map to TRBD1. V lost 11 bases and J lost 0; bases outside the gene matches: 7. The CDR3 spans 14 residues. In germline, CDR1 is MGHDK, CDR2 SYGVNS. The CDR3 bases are TGTGCCTGCTCGACAGGGAGCTCTGGAAACACCATATATTTT. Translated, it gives CACSTGSSGNTIYF.

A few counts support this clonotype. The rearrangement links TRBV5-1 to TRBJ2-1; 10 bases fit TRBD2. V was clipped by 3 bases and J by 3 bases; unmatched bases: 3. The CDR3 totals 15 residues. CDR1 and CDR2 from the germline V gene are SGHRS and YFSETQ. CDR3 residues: CASSSLAGVYNEQFF. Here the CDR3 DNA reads TGCGCCAGCAGCTCCCTAGCGGGAGTCTACAATGAGCAGTTCTTC.

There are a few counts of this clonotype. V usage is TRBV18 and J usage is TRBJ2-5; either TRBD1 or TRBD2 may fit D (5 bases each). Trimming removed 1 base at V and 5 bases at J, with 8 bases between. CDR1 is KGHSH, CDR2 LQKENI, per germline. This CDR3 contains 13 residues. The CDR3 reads CASSPLGEETQYF. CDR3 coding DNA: TGTGCCAGCTCACCACTAGGGGAGGAGACCCAGTACTTC.

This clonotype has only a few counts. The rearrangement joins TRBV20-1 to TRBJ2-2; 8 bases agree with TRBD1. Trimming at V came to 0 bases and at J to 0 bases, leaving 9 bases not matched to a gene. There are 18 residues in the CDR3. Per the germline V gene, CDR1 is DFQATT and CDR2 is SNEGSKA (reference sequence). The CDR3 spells CSARDGPGQVANTGELFF. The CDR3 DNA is TGCAGTGCTAGAGACGGGCCGGGACAGGTTGCGAACACCGGGGAGCTGTTTTTT.